The 13 T cell receptor beta chains listed next were all sequenced from one sample in a study of T-cell memory formation after mild COVID-19. TCRdb fed the 5' RACE reads into MiXCR, producing one record per CDR3 protein. The data show around 340,000 distinct CDR3 sequences, more than 15% seen once. Sequenced: PBMCs or a T cell subset sorted from them (not recorded which). These receptors originate from a man between 18 and 35 years old who had mild COVID-19 (a few samples of this study predate the infection). Cell type and time point are not known.

The chain has TRBV6-5 and TRBJ1-1; D may be TRBD1 (6 bases). CDR1 and CDR2 (germline): MNHEY, SVGAGI. Trimming stripped 0 bases from V and 7 bases from J, with 12 bases between. The CDR3 is made up of 14 amino acids. CDR3 nucleotide sequence: TGTGCCAGCAGTTACTCGGGCCAGGGGTATGAAGCTTTCTTT. Translating gives CASSYSGQGYEAFF.

The rearrangement links TRBV29-1 to TRBJ2-2; 8 bases line up with TRBD2. Losses at the gene ends were 6 bases for V and 5 bases for J; bases not matched to a gene: 11. Germline CDR1 is SQVTM and CDR2 is ANQGSEA. The length of the CDR3 is 15 residues. CDR3 in amino acids: CSVALIGGETGELFF. CDR3 DNA: TGCAGCGTGGCCCTTATCGGGGGGGAGACCGGGGAGCTGTTTTTT.

In this sample, this clonotype turned up a few times. This sequence joins TRBV12-3 or TRBV12-4 and TRBJ1-3, with unresolved D. Trimming stripped 2 bases from V and 2 bases from J, with 13 bases between. The CDR3 totals 16 residues. This CDR3 is CASSLPPAEPGNTIYF. As DNA, the CDR3 is TGTGCCAGCAGTTTACCCCCGGCTGAGCCTGGAAACACCATATATTTT.

This clonotype has just a few counts. V usage is TRBV7-6 and J usage is TRBJ1-2; D may be TRBD1 (5 bases). V shed 6 bases and J shed 1 base, with 12 bases lying between them. Germline CDR1 and CDR2: SGHVS and FNYEAQ. The CDR3 is made up of 14 amino acids. CDR3 bases: TGTGCCAGCAGTCCGACAGAGTTTAACTATGGCTACACCTTC. Protein sequence: CASSPTEFNYGYTF.

This clonotype was seen a few times. The genes are TRBV2 and TRBJ2-5; TRBD2 is a possible D gene (7 bases). The CDR3 contains 14 residues. Trimming removed 7 bases at V and 1 base at J, with 13 bases between. CDR1 and CDR2 (germline): SNHLY, FYNNEI. The CDR3 region has the DNA TGTGCCAGCACTGGCGGGGGCTTCCAAGAGACCCAGTACTTC. This codes for CASTGGGFQETQYF.

This clonotype has more than one count but fewer than ten. J is TRBJ2-2 and V is TRBV14; either TRBD1 or TRBD2 may fit D (5 bases each). CDR1 is SGHDN and CDR2 is FVKESK in the germline V gene. Between the trimmed V and J ends, which lost 0 bases and 5 bases, there was a span of 7 bases. The length of the CDR3 is 14 residues. The CDR3 loop is CASSQDWGTGELFF. CDR3 bases: TGTGCCAGCAGCCAAGACTGGGGGACCGGGGAGCTGTTTTTT.

This clonotype was counted a few times. The chain recombines TRBV15 with TRBJ2-3; D is unresolved. From germline, CDR1 is LNHNV and CDR2 YYDKDF (reference sequence). The V end lost 6 bases, the J end lost 0 bases, and 1 base lay between the germline ends. This CDR3 is built from 11 residues. The CDR3 nucleotides are TGTGCCACCAGAAGCACAGATACGCAGTATTTT. Amino acids: CATRSTDTQYF.

A few counts support this clonotype. CDR3 nucleotides: TGTGCCAGCTCACCATGGATCGAGTACAATGAGCAGTTCTTC. Protein: CASSPWIEYNEQFF. V and J are TRBV18 and TRBJ2-1; no clear D. Trimming took off 2 bases at V and 4 bases at J, with 9 bases between the two ends. Germline CDR1 reads KGHSH; CDR2 reads LQKENI. This CDR3 spans 14 amino acids. The full variable domain, rest sourced from reference TRBV18 and TRBJ2-1, is NAGVMQNPRHLVRRRGQEARLRCSPMKGHSHVYWYRQLPEEGLKFMVYLQKENIIDESGMPKERFSAEFPKEGPSILRIQQVVRGDSAAYFCASSPWIEYNEQFFGPGTRLTVL.

There are a few counts of this clonotype. The gene calls are TRBV30 and TRBJ2-1; no firm D call. The germline V gene has CDR1 GTSNPN and CDR2 SVGIG (reference sequence). V dropped 5 bases and J dropped 12 bases, with 20 bases sitting between them. This CDR3 comprises 13 residues. CDR3 amino acids: CAWRPRLRQGQFF. The DNA of the CDR3 is TGTGCCTGGCGTCCCCGTCTGAGACAAGGGCAGTTCTTC.

The V and J genes are TRBV12-3 or TRBV12-4 and TRBJ2-4; D is possibly TRBD1 or TRBD2 (5 bases each). V was cut by 4 bases and J by 0 bases, with 13 bases left in between. The CDR3 is made up of 16 amino acids. The CDR3 protein is CASSYRGDLAKNIQYF. CDR3 bases: TGTGCCAGCAGTTATCGGGGCGACCTAGCCAAAAACATTCAGTACTTC.

This clonotype was observed a few times. The J gene is TRBJ2-2, the V gene TRBV7-2, with no clear D. This CDR3 has 12 amino acids. In germline, CDR1 is SGHTA, CDR2 FQGNSA. V shed 5 bases and J shed 7 bases, with 8 bases lying between them. The CDR3, as DNA: TGTGCCAGCAGCACCTCTAGCGGGGAGCTGTTTTTT. Its translation: CASSTSSGELFF.

The chain joins TRBV7-2 to TRBJ1-2, with D perhaps TRBD1 (6 bases). Deletions cut 4 bases from V and 6 bases from J, with 18 bases between. Germline CDR1 SGHTA, CDR2 FQGNSA. The CDR3 has 15 amino acids. This CDR3 reads CASSSLYGGLNGYTF. The CDR3 region has the DNA TGTGCCAGCAGCTCCCTCTATGGGGGGCTGAATGGCTACACCTTC.

The chain combines TRBV20-1 with TRBJ2-5; D is uncertain. Deletions cut 6 bases from V and 1 base from J, with 9 bases between. CDR3 length equals 12 residues. Looked up from germline, CDR1 is DFQATT and CDR2 is SNEGSKA (reference sequence). The CDR3 spells CSAKPGQETQYF. In DNA, the CDR3 is TGCAGTGCGAAGCCAGGCCAAGAGACCCAGTACTTC.